This T cell receptor beta chain appears in the sequencing data of a study of shared clonotypes between healthy human individuals. In germline, CDR1 is SGHDT, CDR2 YYEEEE. This CDR3 comprises 18 residues. J lost 0 bases, V lost 2 bases, and 8 bases had no gene match. Regarding the study as a whole: Naive CD4 clonotypes overlapped across a few donors at around 5%.

Into CD45RA+ naive and CD45RA-negative memory subsets, the CD4+ cells were split. Comment on this clone: What it binds is unknown.

Deep-level settings were used for running the assay. Assay: immunoSEQ multiplex PCR; the TCRdb copy retains only in-frame clones and omits some. The table records 600,000 to 800,000 clones, 72% of them present only once. The sequencing sample was made of memory CD4+ T cells sorted from blood. Sample subset: CD45RA-negative fraction. The J gene is TRBJ2-4, the V gene TRBV5-6; TRBD1 matches 10 bases. This clonotype originated in a woman between 25 and 40 years old in good health. CDR3 coding DNA: TGTGCCAGCAGCTTTGGACAGGGGGGAAAAGTAGCCAAAAACATTCAGTACTTC. Translation gives CASSFGQGGKVAKNIQYF.